The sequence of this T cell receptor (beta chain) was determined in a study of blood T cell repertoires in COVID-19. Overall study: Whether acute or convalescent, the COVID-19 samples came from the United States, Italy and Spain. PBMCs, B-cell-depleted T cells, or T cells provided the cDNA or gDNA that made up the material.

V was cut by 3 bases and J by 3 bases, with 8 bases left in between. This CDR3 region has 14 residues. CDR1 MRHNA and CDR2 SNTAGT come from the germline V gene. In the authors' methods: For nucleated cells, counts were estimated from reference gene primer amplification. Profiled with immunoSEQ multiplex PCR; TCRdb holds only in-frame clones, not every one. V, J and clone size derive from that table, while D and trimming were established from the DNA sequence. This repertoire shows about 170,000 clones, roughly 88% found once; its top ten account for about 1.2%. The sequenced sample was peripheral blood. The chain recombines TRBV6-4 with TRBJ2-2, with D unresolved. This TCR came from a man in his sixties who had recovered from COVID-19. The CDR3 region has the DNA TGTGCCAGCAGTGAATCCTATTACACCGGGGAGCTGTTTTTT. Translated, it gives CASSESYYTGELFF.